In its sample, the clone carrying this T cell receptor beta chain was seen a few times. Its target is unknown. This specimen belongs to a study of identical twins. MiXCR was run by TCRdb on the 5' RACE reads, yielding one entry per CDR3 protein. The sample yields 300,000 to 400,000 distinct CDR3 sequences, 9% to 15% seen once. Study-level points and caveats: Shared out-of-frame alpha sequences (those common to twins) showed excess low generation probability. Fewer insertions characterized abundant cord blood beta clonotypes, whereas memory repertoires showed none. It was out-of-frame TCR alpha sharing in monozygotic twins that models underestimated.

No donor was unhealthy or non-Caucasian. Germline assignment: CDR1 SGHRS and CDR2 YFSETQ. This CDR3 is built from 14 residues. V gave up 0 bases and J gave up 4 bases, with 7 bases separating them. In addition, the sample was reused for a study of yellow fever vaccine responses in identical twins.

The TCR comes from a woman younger than 35 in good health. The chain employs TRBV5-1 and TRBJ2-2, with D unclear. The sequenced sample consisted of CD8+ T cells sorted from blood. In nucleotides, the CDR3 is TGCGCCAGCAGCTTGGAATCGGTCACCGGGGAGCTGTTTTTT. Its protein product is CASSLESVTGELFF.